A single sample gave rise to the 31 T cell receptor beta chains below, sequenced in a study of T-cell memory formation after mild COVID-19. TCRdb re-called the 5' RACE reads through MiXCR, storing one row per CDR3 protein. The sample includes 110,000 or so distinct CDR3 sequences, about a fifth of them seen just once. The sample taken for sequencing was PBMCs or a T cell subset sorted from them (not recorded which). These receptors were obtained from a man aged 18 to 35 who had mild COVID-19 (a few samples of this study predate the infection). Cell type and time point are not known.

This clonotype was detected a few times. The chain is built from TRBV7-9 and TRBJ1-1; D unresolved. Trimming left V 5 bases short and J 0 bases short, with 16 bases between. The germline gives CDR1 SEHNR, CDR2 FQNEAQ (reference sequence). This CDR3 has 16 residues. CDR3 sequence (DNA): TGTGCCAGCAGCCCCCGCCTGCGGGGTTTGAACACTGAAGCTTTCTTT. As protein: CASSPRLRGLNTEAFF.

This clonotype was found a few times. J is TRBJ2-4 and V is TRBV7-2; 10 nucleotides line up with TRBD1. The junction had 5 bases not matched to a gene; V was cut back by 5 bases and J by 4 bases. Germline V gives CDR1 SGHTA, CDR2 FQGNSA. This CDR3 is built from 15 residues. The CDR3, as DNA: TGTGCCAGCAGCCCAAGGACAGGGGGGAAAAACATTCAGTACTTC. It yields the protein CASSPRTGGKNIQYF.

The V call is TRBV24-1, the J call TRBJ2-2; D is ambiguous. The CDR3 has 13 residues. V lost 9 bases to trimming and J lost 4 bases, with 11 bases between them. In germline, CDR1 is KGHDR, CDR2 SFDVKD. The CDR3 nucleotides are TGTGCCACCGGGCAGGCATCCACCGGGGAGCTGTTTTTT. Protein sequence: CATGQASTGELFF.

The CDR3 spells CASSFGTGTYEQYV. DNA for the CDR3: TGTGCCAGCAGCTTTGGGACAGGTACCTACGAGCAGTACGTC. The chain employs TRBV5-6 and TRBJ2-7; TRBD1 aligns across 8 bases. This CDR3 is built from 14 residues. Trimming took 2 bases from V and 2 from J; bases not matched to a gene: 3. The germline gives CDR1 SGHDT, CDR2 YYEEEE.

This clonotype occurred once. The V and J genes are TRBV6-2 or TRBV6-3 and TRBJ1-4, with D uncertain. Trimming left V 0 bases short and J 13 bases short, with 15 bases between. The CDR3 consists of 14 residues. Germline V lookup: CDR1 MNHEY, CDR2 SVGEGT. CDR3 DNA sequence: TGTGCCAGCAGTTACTCGGGCCGCAGGCGGGGACTGTTTTTT. Translating gives CASSYSGRRRGLFF.

This clonotype turned up a few times. This sequence joins TRBV3-1 and TRBJ2-7; tentatively, D is TRBD1 (5 bases). This CDR3 comprises 13 residues. Germline V CDR1 and CDR2: LGHDT, YNNKEL (reference sequence). Trimming took 0 bases from V and 3 from J, leaving 6 bases between them. The CDR3 loop is CASSQEDNYEQYF. The CDR3, as DNA: TGTGCCAGCAGCCAAGAGGACAACTACGAGCAGTACTTC.

The chain links TRBV6-2 or TRBV6-3 to TRBJ1-6; 7 bases match TRBD1. Germline V CDR1 and CDR2: MNHEY, SVGEGT. The CDR3 consists of 14 residues. The V gene end was trimmed by 4 bases and the J gene end by 15 bases; junction bases not matched to a gene: 12. CDR3 region: CASSSESWDRSLHF. CDR3 in DNA: TGTGCCAGCAGTTCCGAGTCCTGGGACAGAAGCCTCCACTTT.

The chain recombines TRBV9 with TRBJ2-7; TRBD2 might be the D (7 bases). The CDR3 spans 13 residues. V lost 2 bases to trimming and J lost 6 bases, with 12 bases between them. Germline lookup yields CDR1 SGDLS and CDR2 YYNGEE. The CDR3 DNA sequence: TGTGCCAGCAGCGTGAGGGGGGGAATCGAGCAGTACTTC. Translation: CASSVRGGIEQYF.

This clonotype was seen a handful of times. V and J are TRBV9 and TRBJ1-1; D is uncertain. The CDR3 contains 15 residues. Trimming stripped 0 bases from V and 4 bases from J, with 13 bases between. CDR1 is SGDLS, CDR2 YYNGEE, per germline. The chain's CDR3 is CASSVGTQIGTEAFF. For the CDR3, the DNA is TGTGCCAGCAGCGTAGGGACCCAAATCGGCACTGAAGCTTTCTTT. Using reference TRBV9 and TRBJ1-1 for the parts outside the CDR3, the full variable domain is DSGVTQTPKHLITATGQRVTLRCSPRSGDLSVYWYQQSLDQGLQFLIQYYNGEERAKGNILERFSAQQFPDLHSELNLSSLELGDSALYFCASSVGTQIGTEAFFGQGTRLTVV.

The V call is TRBV12-3 or TRBV12-4, the J call TRBJ2-2; TRBD1 aligns across 7 bases. The V and J ends lost 8 bases and 6 bases, in that order; junction bases with no gene match: 6. CDR3 length: 13 amino acids. The CDR3 sequence is CASEGAPSGELFF. The CDR3 region has the DNA TGTGCCAGCGAGGGGGCGCCGTCCGGGGAGCTGTTTTTT.

DNA of the CDR3: TGTGCCAGCAGTTACTCGGTGGTTGGGGGATCCTACGAGCAGTACTTC. Encoded protein: CASSYSVVGGSYEQYF. The J gene is TRBJ2-7, the V gene TRBV6-5; D is tentatively TRBD1 or TRBD2 (5 bases each). CDR1 is MNHEY, CDR2 SVGAGI, per germline. This CDR3 comprises 16 residues. V was cut by 0 bases and J by 1 base, with 13 bases left in between.

This chain links TRBV5-1 with TRBJ2-7, with a possible D match to TRBD2 (6 bases). V was clipped by 3 bases and J by 3 bases, with 10 bases between them. Germline CDR1 SGHRS, CDR2 YFSETQ. This CDR3 has 13 residues. CDR3 sequence: CASSWRDGYEQYF. The CDR3 nucleotides are TGCGCCAGCAGCTGGAGGGACGGCTACGAGCAGTACTTC.

This clonotype has only a few counts. This chain's CDR3 is CSVTGGDLYGYTF. CDR3 bases: TGCAGCGTGACAGGGGGCGACTTATATGGCTACACCTTC. The chain links TRBV29-1 to TRBJ1-2, with 10 bases identical to TRBD1. V trimming: 6 bases; J trimming: 5 bases; junction bases outside the gene matches: 6. The CDR3 covers 13 residues. Germline V gene data show CDR1 as SQVTM and CDR2 as ANQGSEA.

The chain is built from TRBV5-1 and TRBJ2-2, with a tentative D call TRBD2 (6 bases). Trimming took 0 bases from V and 3 from J, leaving 9 bases between them. Germline CDR1 reads SGHRS; CDR2 reads YFSETQ. CDR3 size: 15 residues. The CDR3 DNA is TGCGCCAGCAGCTTGGACTGGGAGGACACCGGGGAGCTGTTTTTT. It yields the protein CASSLDWEDTGELFF.

This rearrangement joins TRBV5-1 to TRBJ1-1; 8 bases map to TRBD1. The V segment lost 0 bases and the J segment 4 bases; nucleotides outside the gene matches: 2. This CDR3 is 14 amino acids long. From germline, CDR1 is SGHRS and CDR2 YFSETQ. In DNA, the CDR3 is TGCGCCAGCAGCTTGGTGGACAGGGCCACTGAAGCTTTCTTT. As protein: CASSLVDRATEAFF.

This rearrangement joins TRBV6-2 or TRBV6-3 to TRBJ2-5; D remains unclear. Germline V gene lookup returns CDR1 MNHEY and CDR2 SVGEGT. V lost 5 bases and J lost 1, with 14 bases in between. The CDR3 is made up of 15 amino acids. CDR3 DNA: TGTGCCAGCAGTAAAAAGCACATAGGCCAAGAGACCCAGTACTTC. Protein: CASSKKHIGQETQYF.

This clonotype has only a few counts. The genes are TRBV5-1 and TRBJ2-1; 13 bases map to TRBD2. Germline CDR1 SGHRS, CDR2 YFSETQ. The CDR3 is 17 residues long. Trimming at V came to 4 bases and at J to 7 bases, leaving 11 bases not matched to a gene. CDR3 in DNA: TGCGCCAGCAGCCCCATAGGACTAGCGGGGGAAATGAATGAGCAGTTCTTC. It is translated as CASSPIGLAGEMNEQFF. Full variable domain (outside the CDR3, taken from reference TRBV5-1 and TRBJ2-1): KAGVTQTPRYLIKTRGQQVTLSCSPISGHRSVSWYQQTPGQGLQFLFEYFSETQRNKGNFPGRFSGRQFSNSRSEMNVSTLELGDSALYLCASSPIGLAGEMNEQFFGPGTRLTVL.

The table lists this clonotype with a few counts. The rearrangement joins TRBV28 to TRBJ1-2; D may be TRBD1 (6 bases). Germline values: CDR1 MDHEN, CDR2 SYDVKM. The V end lost 5 bases, the J end lost 4 bases, and 11 bases lay between the germline ends. This CDR3 contains 13 residues. The CDR3 is CASSRGPFYGYTF. CDR3 DNA: TGTGCCAGCAGTCGGGGGCCATTCTATGGCTACACCTTC.

The V call is TRBV24-1, the J call TRBJ2-3; no clear D gene. CDR1 is KGHDR, CDR2 SFDVKD, per germline. Trimming took 4 bases from V and 1 from J, leaving 8 bases between them. This CDR3 comprises 14 residues. The CDR3 spells CATSDAVGTDTQYF. The CDR3 coding sequence is TGTGCCACCAGTGACGCCGTAGGCACAGATACGCAGTATTTT.

This clonotype came up a few times. The chain joins TRBV13 to TRBJ1-3; possible D gene TRBD1, 6 bases. Looked up from germline, CDR1 is PRHDT and CDR2 is FYEKMQ (reference sequence). This CDR3 is built from 17 residues. Trimming left V 4 bases short and J 2 bases short, with 18 bases between. The CDR3 DNA is TGTGCCAGCAGCTGGGCAGGGGAAGGAAGCGCTGGAAACACCATATATTTT. This sequence encodes CASSWAGEGSAGNTIYF. The entire variable domain, with the rest obtained from reference TRBV13 and TRBJ1-3, is as follows: AAGVIQSPRHLIKEKRETATLKCYPIPRHDTVYWYQQGPGQDPQFLISFYEKMQSDKGSIPDRFSAQQFSDYHSELNMSSLELGDSALYFCASSWAGEGSAGNTIYFGEGSWLTVV.

The chain joins TRBV6-5 to TRBJ2-5; 10 bases fit TRBD2. The CDR3 is made up of 16 amino acids. Trimming cost V 3 bases and J 2 bases; bases outside gene matches: 6. CDR1 and CDR2 from the germline V gene are MNHEY and SVGAGI. DNA for the CDR3: TGTGCCAGCAGTTATCGGGCTAGCGGGGGTCAAGAGACCCAGTACTTC. It codes for CASSYRASGGQETQYF.

This clonotype has only a few counts. V usage is TRBV4-1 and J usage is TRBJ2-7; D might be TRBD1 (6 bases). The length of the CDR3 is 16 residues. V lost 8 bases to trimming and J lost 3 bases, with 23 bases between them. Germline V gene lookup returns CDR1 MGHRA and CDR2 YSYEKL. The CDR3 bases are TGCGCCAGCCGTCAGCAAACAGGGAGCCCAGGCTACGAGCAGTACTTC. Translated: CASRQQTGSPGYEQYF.

This clonotype turned up a few times. J is TRBJ1-2 and V is TRBV6-6; 7 nucleotides line up with TRBD1. V shed 7 bases, J shed 2 bases, and the junction held 7 bases outside the gene matches. The CDR3 contains 14 residues. Germline V lookup: CDR1 MNHNY, CDR2 SVGAGI (reference sequence). The CDR3 DNA reads as TGTGCCAGCATCCAAACGGGACAGAACTATGGCTACACCTTC. This encodes CASIQTGQNYGYTF.

V is TRBV7-6 and J is TRBJ1-4; D is possibly TRBD1 (6 bases). The ends were cut back, 2 bases at V and 6 bases at J, with 13 bases in the middle. Germline-derived CDR1 and CDR2 are SGHVS and FNYEAQ. This CDR3 is built from 15 residues. CDR3 amino acids: CASSLTPGEDEKLFF. The CDR3 DNA is TGTGCCAGCAGCTTAACGCCAGGGGAGGATGAAAAACTGTTTTTT.

Only a few counts were recorded for this clonotype. V usage is TRBV7-2 and J usage is TRBJ2-1; D may correspond to TRBD1 or TRBD2 (5 bases each). The V gene lost 3 bases and the J gene lost 8 bases, with 14 bases spanning the gap. Per germline, CDR1 SGHTA and CDR2 FQGNSA. The CDR3 totals 14 residues. The CDR3 spells CASSFEGRRDEQFF. The CDR3 DNA is TGTGCCAGCAGCTTCGAGGGGAGAAGGGATGAGCAGTTCTTC.

J is TRBJ2-1 and V is TRBV5-6; D uncertain. V was cut by 4 bases and J by 0 bases, with 8 bases left in between. CDR3 size: 14 residues. CDR1 is SGHDT, CDR2 YYEEEE, per germline. The CDR3 nucleotides are TGTGCCAGCAGCCAGTTGAGCTCCTACAATGAGCAGTTCTTC. It yields the protein CASSQLSSYNEQFF.

This rearrangement joins TRBV7-9 to TRBJ1-2; D uncertain. Germline loops: CDR1 SEHNR, CDR2 FQNEAQ (reference sequence). Trimming left V 5 bases short and J 1 base short, with 17 bases between. There are 16 residues in the CDR3. CDR3 protein: CASSPWQDGVNYGYTF. The CDR3 DNA is TGTGCCAGCAGCCCCTGGCAAGACGGAGTTAACTATGGCTACACCTTC.

This clonotype was observed a handful of times. The gene calls are TRBV2 and TRBJ2-5; 13 nucleotides agree with TRBD2. Germline values: CDR1 SNHLY, CDR2 FYNNEI. J lost 3 bases, V lost 9 bases, and 4 bases had no gene match. This CDR3 has 14 amino acids. The DNA for the CDR3 is TGTGCCAGAAGCGGGACTAGCGGGAAAGAGACCCAGTACTTC. Protein sequence: CARSGTSGKETQYF.

This chain joins TRBV5-6 and TRBJ2-7, with no clear D. V shed 5 bases and J shed 0 bases, with 9 bases lying between them. The CDR3 has 13 amino acids. CDR1 and CDR2 (germline): SGHDT, YYEEEE. CDR3 in amino acids: CASSRESSYEQYF. In DNA form, the CDR3 reads TGTGCCAGCAGTCGCGAGTCCTCCTACGAGCAGTACTTC.

This clonotype has ten or more counts. CDR3 nucleotides: TGCGCCAGCAGCAACCCATCGATTTCTGGAAACACCATATATTTT. This translates into CASSNPSISGNTIYF. The chain uses TRBV4-1 and TRBJ1-3, with no clear D. Trimming left V 5 bases short and J 1 base short, with 12 bases between. In germline, CDR1 is MGHRA, CDR2 YSYEKL. The CDR3 sequence is 15 residues long.

The genes are TRBV29-1 and TRBJ2-1; 12 bases are a match to TRBD1. This CDR3 comprises 17 residues. CDR1 is SQVTM and CDR2 is ANQGSEA in the germline V gene. J was trimmed by 1 base and V by 7 bases; bases with no gene match: 11. The CDR3 DNA reads as TGCAGCGGTTCCGGGACAGGGGGCGGCCTATCCTACAATGAGCAGTTCTTC. This codes for CSGSGTGGGLSYNEQFF.